These 26 T cell receptor beta chains were sequenced from one sample in a study of T cells in Graves' hyperthyroidism and ophthalmopathy. TCR beta CDR3 region amplification was performed from RNA transcripts. A first-round RT-PCR of the TCR CDR3 used the HTBI primer set. TCRdb independently ran MiXCR on the multiplex PCR reads; one entry per CDR3 protein. The sample holds a few hundred thousand distinct CDR3 sequences, 15% to 20% seen once. The sample consisted of blood. These receptors were obtained from a woman in her forties or fifties with Graves' hyperthyroidism.

This clonotype showed up many times. The chain has TRBV27 and TRBJ2-1; the D is unclear. Per germline, CDR1 MNHEY and CDR2 SMNVEV (reference sequence). The CDR3 runs to 14 residues. Trimming took off 5 bases at V and 4 bases at J, with 12 bases between the two ends. The CDR3 DNA sequence: TGTGCCAGCAGTCACGACCAAAAATACAATGAGCAGTTCTTC. The encoded protein is CASSHDQKYNEQFF.

The CDR3 nucleotides are TGTGCCAGCAGCGCGGGGGGATCCTACGAGCAGTACGTC. Translated: CASSAGGSYEQYV. This chain connects TRBV7-8 to TRBJ2-7; the match to TRBD2 covers 8 bases. The germline V gene encodes CDR1 SGHVS and CDR2 FQNEAQ. The CDR3 runs 13 residues. With 5 bases clipped from V and 1 base from J, the junction kept 1 base outside the gene matches.

This clonotype was observed at least ten times. CDR3 DNA sequence: TGTGCCAGCAGCCGGACTAGCGGGCCCCAAGAGACCCAGTACTTC. This encodes CASSRTSGPQETQYF. The chain links TRBV7-9 to TRBJ2-5; 11 positions agree with TRBD2. Germline CDR1 SEHNR, CDR2 FQNEAQ (reference sequence). This CDR3 contains 15 residues. The V segment lost 5 bases and the J segment 1 base; nucleotides outside the gene matches: 3.

This clonotype appeared a few times. This chain connects TRBV28 to TRBJ1-4, with 9 bases identical to TRBD1. Germline V gene data show CDR1 as MDHEN and CDR2 as SYDVKM. The CDR3 sequence is 15 residues long. V shed 5 bases and J 13 bases; nucleotides not matched to a gene: 14. CDR3 DNA: TGTGCCAGCAGTGAAACAGGGGGCTCAACAAAGGGACTGTTTTTT. It translates to CASSETGGSTKGLFF. Complete variable domain (other parts from reference TRBV28 and TRBJ1-4): DVKVTQSSRYLVKRTGEKVFLECVQDMDHENMFWYRQDPGLGLRLIYFSYDVKMKEKGDIPEGYSVSREKKERFSLILESASTNQTSMYLCASSETGGSTKGLFFGSGTQLSVL.

V usage is TRBV7-9 and J usage is TRBJ2-3; D call uncertain. The CDR3 is made up of 14 amino acids. Per the germline V gene, CDR1 is SEHNR and CDR2 is FQNEAQ (reference sequence). The germline V and J ends were trimmed by 3 bases and 8 bases, with 15 bases remaining between them. The CDR3 loop reads CASSLNSSLTTQYF. The DNA for the CDR3 is TGTGCCAGCAGCTTGAACTCGTCCTTAACTACGCAGTATTTT.

In its sample, this clonotype was seen a few times. The chain carries TRBV28 and TRBJ1-5; 11 bases align to TRBD1. CDR3 length: 15 amino acids. Germline assignment: CDR1 MDHEN and CDR2 SYDVKM. With 3 bases clipped from V and 6 bases from J, the junction kept 4 bases outside the gene matches. The CDR3 sequence: CASSFRTGGTQPQHF. CDR3 bases: TGTGCCAGCAGTTTCAGGACAGGGGGCACTCAGCCCCAGCATTTT. Combining the CDR3 with reference TRBV28 and TRBJ1-5 gives the whole variable domain DVKVTQSSRYLVKRTGEKVFLECVQDMDHENMFWYRQDPGLGLRLIYFSYDVKMKEKGDIPEGYSVSREKKERFSLILESASTNQTSMYLCASSFRTGGTQPQHFGDGTRLSIL.

The chain combines TRBV4-1 with TRBJ1-5, with 8 bases aligning to TRBD1. The V and J ends lost 0 bases and 5 bases, in that order; junction bases with no gene match: 3. The CDR3 loop spans 15 amino acids. Germline values: CDR1 MGHRA, CDR2 YSYEKL. CDR3 nucleotide sequence: TGCGCCAGCAGCCAAGAAACAGGGGGTTATCAGCCCCAGCATTTT. This encodes CASSQETGGYQPQHF.

Ten or more counts support this clonotype. The chain has TRBV28 and TRBJ2-2; TRBD1 aligns across 7 bases. The CDR3 consists of 17 residues. Unmatched junction bases numbered 9, after V lost 2 bases and J lost 3 bases. Germline CDR1 is MDHEN and CDR2 is SYDVKM. CDR3 sequence reads: CASSLRPPGQHTGELFF. The CDR3 bases are TGTGCCAGCAGTTTACGACCCCCGGGACAGCACACCGGGGAGCTGTTTTTT. Looking up the rest from reference TRBV28 and TRBJ2-2 gives the full variable domain: DVKVTQSSRYLVKRTGEKVFLECVQDMDHENMFWYRQDPGLGLRLIYFSYDVKMKEKGDIPEGYSVSREKKERFSLILESASTNQTSMYLCASSLRPPGQHTGELFFGEGSRLTVL.

This clonotype appeared many times. The DNA for the CDR3 is TGTGCCAGCAGTACCCGGCCAGGGGAAGGGGACACTGAAGCTTTCTTT. Its protein product is CASSTRPGEGDTEAFF. The V and J genes are TRBV6-1 and TRBJ1-1; D is possibly TRBD1 (6 bases). The CDR3 is 16 amino acids. Trimming cost V 5 bases and J 3 bases, with 19 bases left between them. Germline values: CDR1 MNHNS, CDR2 SASEGT.

The CDR3 here is CSAVTSEDGLEQFF. CDR3 DNA sequence: TGCAGTGCCGTGACTAGCGAGGATGGGCTTGAGCAGTTCTTC. The chain couples TRBV20-1 to TRBJ2-1, with 8 positions matching TRBD2. V dropped 6 bases and J dropped 9; count of bases not matched to a gene: 13. Germline V gives CDR1 DFQATT, CDR2 SNEGSKA (reference sequence). The CDR3 is 14 residues long.

This clonotype was seen repeatedly, ten times or more. The rearrangement links TRBV27 to TRBJ2-5; D tentatively reads TRBD1 or TRBD2 (5 bases each). CDR1 and CDR2 from the germline V gene are MNHEY and SMNVEV (reference sequence). This CDR3 has 14 residues. V was clipped by 6 bases and J by 7 bases, with 18 bases between them. The DNA for the CDR3 is TGTGCCAGCAGGCCGGGACCCACTCGAGGGACCCAGTACTTC. It codes for CASRPGPTRGTQYF.

This clonotype was seen ten or more times. The J gene is TRBJ1-2, the V gene TRBV3-1; D might be TRBD1 (6 bases). The CDR3 totals 14 residues. Looked up from germline, CDR1 is LGHDT and CDR2 is YNNKEL (reference sequence). Deletions cut 3 bases from V and 2 bases from J, with 10 bases between. CDR3 sequence: CASSQAGVNYGYTF. In DNA, the CDR3 is TGTGCCAGCAGCCAGGCAGGGGTGAACTATGGCTACACCTTC.

The chain recombines TRBV9 with TRBJ2-2, with D hard to call. Looked up from germline, CDR1 is SGDLS and CDR2 is YYNGEE. CDR3 length equals 12 residues. With 4 bases removed from V and 6 bases from J, the gap between germline ends came to 7 bases. The CDR3 sequence: CASSPRPGELFF. CDR3 bases: TGTGCCAGCAGCCCGCGGCCCGGGGAGCTGTTTTTT. Complete variable domain (other parts from reference TRBV9 and TRBJ2-2): DSGVTQTPKHLITATGQRVTLRCSPRSGDLSVYWYQQSLDQGLQFLIQYYNGEERAKGNILERFSAQQFPDLHSELNLSSLELGDSALYFCASSPRPGELFFGEGSRLTVL.

This rearrangement joins TRBV10-1 to TRBJ2-7; 10 nucleotides line up with TRBD2. This CDR3 region has 14 residues. With 5 bases clipped from V and 2 bases from J, the junction kept 3 bases outside the gene matches. Germline-derived CDR1 and CDR2 are WNHNN and SYGVQD (reference sequence). The CDR3 nucleotides read TGCGCCAGCAGTTTCGGGACTAGCGCCTACGAGCAGTACTTC. It is translated as CASSFGTSAYEQYF.

This clonotype was seen once. One junction end does not reproduce the germline sequence, and a read error may be involved. This chain joins TRBV3-1 and TRBJ2-7; the match to TRBD2 covers 7 bases. Germline CDR1 and CDR2: LGHDT and YNNKEL (reference sequence). The CDR3 consists of 15 residues. CDR3 DNA: TGTGCCTGCAGCCAAGAAGCGGGGCCCTCCTACGAGCAGTACTTC. This sequence encodes CACSQEAGPSYEQYF.

This clonotype was seen at least ten times. V gene TRBV6-1 combines with J gene TRBJ2-7, with D uncertain. In germline, CDR1 is MNHNS, CDR2 SASEGT. V dropped 6 bases and J dropped 5 bases, with 17 bases sitting between them. This CDR3 has 14 residues. This CDR3 reads CASRAGSSPNEQYV. CDR3 DNA sequence: TGTGCCAGCAGGGCCGGGTCTTCACCCAACGAGCAGTACGTC.

The table lists this clonotype with a few counts. The chain uses TRBV6-5 and TRBJ2-2; TRBD2 matches at 11 bases. Trimming cost V 0 bases and J 1 base; bases outside gene matches: 1. Germline loops: CDR1 MNHEY, CDR2 SVGAGI. CDR3 length: 17 residues. The CDR3: CASSYSGLAGNTGELFF. CDR3 nucleotide sequence: TGTGCCAGCAGTTACTCTGGACTAGCGGGGAACACCGGGGAGCTGTTTTTT.

This clonotype was detected many times. The CDR3: CASSFSPDAETQYF. In DNA form, the CDR3 reads TGCGCCAGCAGTTTTTCACCCGATGCGGAGACCCAGTACTTC. The chain recombines TRBV5-1 with TRBJ2-5; the D is unclear. The length of the CDR3 is 14 residues. V was trimmed by 5 bases and J by 5 bases, leaving 16 bases between them. The germline CDR1 and CDR2 sequences are SGHRS and YFSETQ. Variable domain in full (rest from reference TRBV5-1 and TRBJ2-5): KAGVTQTPRYLIKTRGQQVTLSCSPISGHRSVSWYQQTPGQGLQFLFEYFSETQRNKGNFPGRFSGRQFSNSRSEMNVSTLELGDSALYLCASSFSPDAETQYFGPGTRLLVL.

This clonotype was observed a handful of times. This chain connects TRBV28 to TRBJ1-4; possible D gene TRBD1, 6 bases. The germline V gene encodes CDR1 MDHEN and CDR2 SYDVKM. This CDR3 spans 17 amino acids. V was shortened by 5 bases and J by 4 bases, with 20 bases between the two germline ends. The CDR3 here is CASSRPAQGIGNEKLFF. DNA for the CDR3: TGTGCCAGCAGTCGGCCCGCTCAGGGGATTGGTAATGAAAAACTGTTTTTT.

This clonotype showed up many times. The chain is built from TRBV12-3 or TRBV12-4 and TRBJ2-4; 7 bases match TRBD1. The junction had 3 bases not matched to a gene; V was cut back by 6 bases and J by 1 base. This CDR3 region has 14 residues. CDR3 coding DNA: TGTGCCAGCAGCCTGACAGGGGCCAAAAACATTCAGTACTTC. It specifies CASSLTGAKNIQYF.

In its sample, this clonotype was seen many times. The J gene is TRBJ2-3, the V gene TRBV7-8; TRBD2 might be the D (6 bases). The V gene's germline CDR1 is SGHVS and CDR2 FQNEAQ. The V gene lost 3 bases and the J gene lost 6 bases, with 13 bases spanning the gap. The CDR3 covers 14 residues. CDR3 DNA: TGTGCCAGCAGCTTGGGACTCGGAGGGGATACGCAGTATTTT. Translating it yields CASSLGLGGDTQYF.

This clonotype was picked up many times. This rearrangement joins TRBV27 to TRBJ2-3; D ambiguous. V dropped 0 bases and J dropped 1 base, with 5 bases sitting between them. Germline V gene lookup returns CDR1 MNHEY and CDR2 SMNVEV (reference sequence). This CDR3 region has 14 residues. The CDR3 DNA reads TGTGCCAGCAGTTTATCATGGGGCACAGATACGCAGTATTTT. It encodes CASSLSWGTDTQYF.

V and J are TRBV10-3 and TRBJ1-4, with D possibly TRBD1 on 5 matching bases. There are 14 residues in the CDR3. Germline V gene data show CDR1 as ENHRY and CDR2 as SYGVKD. Trimming took 4 bases from V and 4 from J, leaving 10 bases between them. The CDR3 loop reads CAISAGTVNEKLFF. Written as DNA, the CDR3 is TGTGCCATCAGTGCCGGGACGGTTAATGAAAAACTGTTTTTT.

There are a few counts of this clonotype. The junction departs from germline at one end; a sequencing error may be responsible. The V call is TRBV18, the J call TRBJ1-1; D gene ambiguous. CDR1 and CDR2 from the germline V gene are KGHSH and LQKENI. CDR3 size: 13 residues. CDR3 in amino acids: CASSPGFRTGAFF. CDR3 DNA: TGTGCCAGCTCACCAGGGTTCAGGACTGGAGCTTTCTTT.

This clonotype was observed a few times. V gene TRBV7-9 combines with J gene TRBJ2-5; D unresolved. Germline loops: CDR1 SEHNR, CDR2 FQNEAQ (reference sequence). Trimming cost V 6 bases and J 5 bases, with 19 bases left between them. This CDR3 contains 15 residues. The CDR3 nucleotides read TGTGCCAGCAGGAATCCCCCATCGGGTCAGGAGACCCAGTACTTC. This gives the protein CASRNPPSGQETQYF.

This clonotype was counted only a few times. The chain has TRBV12-3 or TRBV12-4 and TRBJ2-2, with 7 positions matching TRBD1. This CDR3 is built from 15 residues. The V gene end was trimmed by 6 bases and the J gene end by 5 bases; junction bases not matched to a gene: 9. The CDR3 DNA sequence: TGTGCCAGCAGCCCCCAGGGGGTCGGAACCGGGGAGCTGTTTTTT. It yields the protein CASSPQGVGTGELFF.